This TCR beta chain appears in the sequencing data of a study of identical twins. One entry per CDR3 protein results from TCRdb running MiXCR on the 5' RACE reads. Of about 720,000 distinct CDR3 sequences listed, under 9% are singletons. Whole-study findings and limits: Cross-sectional statistical analysis was relied on for the conclusions, without the same donors being followed. Abundant beta clonotypes from cord blood had fewer insertions, unlike memory repertoires, which showed none.

The CDR3 contains 14 residues. The V gene's germline CDR1 is MNHEY and CDR2 SMNVEV (reference sequence). V was cut by 3 bases and J by 7 bases, with 13 bases left in between. Remarks on this clonotype: Its antigen is as yet unknown.

This same sample was also part of a study on yellow fever vaccine responses in identical twins.

The receptor was isolated from a woman between 18 and 29 years old in good health. What was sequenced was PBMCs. The V call is TRBV27, the J call TRBJ2-1, with D perhaps TRBD2 (6 bases). The CDR3 DNA sequence: TGTGCCAGCAGTTTCGGGAGTGGGGGGAATGAGCAGTTCTTC. It encodes CASSFGSGGNEQFF.